This TCR beta chain is drawn from a study of blood T cell repertoires in COVID-19. Germline-derived CDR1 and CDR2 are LNHNV and YYDKDF (reference sequence). This CDR3 is 17 amino acids long. Trimming removed 3 bases at V and 3 bases at J, with 20 bases between. Authors' analysis steps: From reference gene primer amplification, estimates of nucleated cell counts were derived. Here immunoSEQ multiplex PCR was the method, and the copy in TCRdb shows in-frame clones only, minus some. V and J calls and clone size are given by that table; D and trimming were obtained from the DNA. The table has a few hundred thousand clones, around nine tenths seen once. Individuals drawn from approximately 26 US areas were about 18 to 90 years old. Cohorts were assigned according to the clinical history that participants reported. All recovered Cohort 3 donors got two negative PCRs, got clearance, or saw symptom resolution.

Sample: PBMCs or T cells enriched from blood (not recorded which). This TCR was recovered from a woman in her 40s who had recovered from COVID-19. The chain combines TRBV15 with TRBJ1-2, with a possible D match to TRBD1 (5 bases). The CDR3 is CATSSRESAREDYGYTF. CDR3 nucleotides: TGTGCCACCAGCAGCAGAGAGTCGGCCAGGGAGGACTATGGCTACACCTTC.